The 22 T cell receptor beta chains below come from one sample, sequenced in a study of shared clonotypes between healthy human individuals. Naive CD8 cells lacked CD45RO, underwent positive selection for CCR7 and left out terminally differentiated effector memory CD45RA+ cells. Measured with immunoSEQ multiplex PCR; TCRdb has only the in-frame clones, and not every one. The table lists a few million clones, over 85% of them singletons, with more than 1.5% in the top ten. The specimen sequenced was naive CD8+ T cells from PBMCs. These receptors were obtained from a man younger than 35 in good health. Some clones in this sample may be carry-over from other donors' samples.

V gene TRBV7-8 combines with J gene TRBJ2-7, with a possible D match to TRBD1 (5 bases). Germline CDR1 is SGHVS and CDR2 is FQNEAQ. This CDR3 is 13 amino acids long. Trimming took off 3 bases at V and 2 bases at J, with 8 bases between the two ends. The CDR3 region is CASSFDSTYEQYF. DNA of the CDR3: TGTGCCAGCAGCTTCGACAGTACCTACGAGCAGTACTTC. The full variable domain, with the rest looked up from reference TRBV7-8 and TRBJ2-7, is GAGVSQSPRYKVAKRGQDVALRCDPISGHVSLFWYQQALGQGPEFLTYFQNEAQLDKSGLPSDRFFAERPEGSVSTLKIQRTQQEDSAVYLCASSFDSTYEQYFGPGTRLTVT.

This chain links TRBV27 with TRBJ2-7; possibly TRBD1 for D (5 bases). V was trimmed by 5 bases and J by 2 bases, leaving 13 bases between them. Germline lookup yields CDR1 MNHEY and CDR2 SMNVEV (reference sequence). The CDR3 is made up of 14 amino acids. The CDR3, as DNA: TGTGCCAGCAGTCCCCAGACAGCCACCTACGAGCAGTACTTC. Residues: CASSPQTATYEQYF.

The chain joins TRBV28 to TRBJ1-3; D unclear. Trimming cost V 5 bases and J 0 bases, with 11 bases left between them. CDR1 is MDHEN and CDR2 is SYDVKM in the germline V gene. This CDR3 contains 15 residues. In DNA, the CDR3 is TGTGCCAGCAGTCCCCACGGGGACTCTGGAAACACCATATATTTT. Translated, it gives CASSPHGDSGNTIYF.

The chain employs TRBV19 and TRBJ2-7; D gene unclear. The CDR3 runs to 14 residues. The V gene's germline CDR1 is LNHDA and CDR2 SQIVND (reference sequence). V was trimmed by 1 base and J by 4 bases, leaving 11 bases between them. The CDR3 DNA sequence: TGTGCCAGTAGTATAGCTTGGGCAGCTTACGAGCAGTACTTC. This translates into CASSIAWAAYEQYF.

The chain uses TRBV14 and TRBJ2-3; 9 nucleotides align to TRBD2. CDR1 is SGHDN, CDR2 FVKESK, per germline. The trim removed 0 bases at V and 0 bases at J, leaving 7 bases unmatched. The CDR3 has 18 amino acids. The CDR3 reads CASSQDQVAGASTDTQYF. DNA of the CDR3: TGTGCCAGCAGCCAAGATCAGGTAGCGGGAGCGAGCACAGATACGCAGTATTTT.

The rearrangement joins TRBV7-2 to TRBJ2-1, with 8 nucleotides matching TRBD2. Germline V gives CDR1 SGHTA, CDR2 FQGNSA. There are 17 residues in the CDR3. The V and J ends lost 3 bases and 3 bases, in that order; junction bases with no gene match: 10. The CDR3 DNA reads TGTGCCAGCAGCTTTGCCCCGGGACTAGTGGTCTACAATGAGCAGTTCTTC. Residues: CASSFAPGLVVYNEQFF.

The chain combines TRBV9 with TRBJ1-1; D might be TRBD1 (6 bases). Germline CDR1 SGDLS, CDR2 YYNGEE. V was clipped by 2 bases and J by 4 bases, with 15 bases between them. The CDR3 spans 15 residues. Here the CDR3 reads CASSVTAGAGTEAFF. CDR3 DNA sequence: TGTGCCAGCAGCGTCACAGCAGGGGCCGGCACTGAAGCTTTCTTT.

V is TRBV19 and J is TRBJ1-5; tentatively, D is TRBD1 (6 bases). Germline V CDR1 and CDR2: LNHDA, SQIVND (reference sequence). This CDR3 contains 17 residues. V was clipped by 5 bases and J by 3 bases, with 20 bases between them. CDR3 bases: TGTGCCAGTAGTTCCCCCCGGGGGCGTTTATCCAATCAGCCCCAGCATTTT. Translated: CASSSPRGRLSNQPQHF.

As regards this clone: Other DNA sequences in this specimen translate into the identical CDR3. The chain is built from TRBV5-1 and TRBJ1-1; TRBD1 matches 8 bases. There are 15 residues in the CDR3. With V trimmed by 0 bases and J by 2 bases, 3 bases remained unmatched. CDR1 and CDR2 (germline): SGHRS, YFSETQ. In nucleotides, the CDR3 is TGCGCCAGCAGCTTGGGCAGGGGGCGAAACACTGAAGCTTTCTTT. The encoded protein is CASSLGRGRNTEAFF.

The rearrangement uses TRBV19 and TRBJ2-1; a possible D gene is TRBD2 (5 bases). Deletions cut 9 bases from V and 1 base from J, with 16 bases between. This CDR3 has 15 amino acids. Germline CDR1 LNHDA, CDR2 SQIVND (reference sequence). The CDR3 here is CASGPGFPSYNEQFF. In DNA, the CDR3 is TGTGCCAGCGGTCCGGGGTTTCCTTCCTACAATGAGCAGTTCTTC.

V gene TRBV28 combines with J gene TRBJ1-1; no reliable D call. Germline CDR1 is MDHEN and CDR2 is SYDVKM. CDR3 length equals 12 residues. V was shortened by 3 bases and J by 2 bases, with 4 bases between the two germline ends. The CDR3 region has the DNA TGTGCCAGCAGTTTCCATAACACTGAAGCTTTCTTT. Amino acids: CASSFHNTEAFF.

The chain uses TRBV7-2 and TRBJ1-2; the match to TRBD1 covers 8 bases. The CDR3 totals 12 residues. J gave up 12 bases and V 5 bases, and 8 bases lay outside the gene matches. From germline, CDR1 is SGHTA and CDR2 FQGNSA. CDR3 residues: CASSHNPTGDTF. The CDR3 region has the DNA TGTGCCAGCAGCCACAATCCGACAGGGGACACCTTC.

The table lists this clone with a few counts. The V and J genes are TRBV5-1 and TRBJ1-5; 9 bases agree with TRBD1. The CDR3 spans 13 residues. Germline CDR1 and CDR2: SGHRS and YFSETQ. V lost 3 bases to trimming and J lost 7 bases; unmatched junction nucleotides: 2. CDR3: CASSSGQGQPQHF. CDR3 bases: TGCGCCAGCAGCTCGGGACAGGGACAGCCCCAGCATTTT.

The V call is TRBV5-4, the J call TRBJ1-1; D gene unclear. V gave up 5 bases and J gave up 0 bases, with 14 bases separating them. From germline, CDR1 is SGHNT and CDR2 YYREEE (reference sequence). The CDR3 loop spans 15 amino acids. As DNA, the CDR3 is TGTGCCAGCAGTATCCGCGGCGAGATGAACACTGAAGCTTTCTTT. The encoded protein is CASSIRGEMNTEAFF.

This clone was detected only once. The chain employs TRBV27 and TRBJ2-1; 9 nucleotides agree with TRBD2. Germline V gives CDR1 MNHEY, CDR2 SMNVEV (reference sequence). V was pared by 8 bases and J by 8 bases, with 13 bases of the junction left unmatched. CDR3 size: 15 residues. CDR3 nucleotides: TGTGCCAGCCACATCGGGGCGGGAGGGTCAGATGAGCAGTTCTTC. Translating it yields CASHIGAGGSDEQFF.

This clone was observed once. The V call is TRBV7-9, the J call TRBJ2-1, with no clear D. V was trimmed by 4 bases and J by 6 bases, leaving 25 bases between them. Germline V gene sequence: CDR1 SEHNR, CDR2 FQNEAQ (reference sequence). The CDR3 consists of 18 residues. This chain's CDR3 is CASSSRWPPSGFGNEQFF. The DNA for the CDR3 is TGTGCCAGCAGCTCCCGTTGGCCCCCCTCTGGTTTCGGCAATGAGCAGTTCTTC.

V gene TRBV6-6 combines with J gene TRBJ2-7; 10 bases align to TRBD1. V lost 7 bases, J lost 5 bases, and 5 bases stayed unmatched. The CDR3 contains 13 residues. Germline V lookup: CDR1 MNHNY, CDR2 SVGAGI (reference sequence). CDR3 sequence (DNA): TGTGCCAGCAACCCGGGACAGGGGAACGAGCAGTACTTC. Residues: CASNPGQGNEQYF.

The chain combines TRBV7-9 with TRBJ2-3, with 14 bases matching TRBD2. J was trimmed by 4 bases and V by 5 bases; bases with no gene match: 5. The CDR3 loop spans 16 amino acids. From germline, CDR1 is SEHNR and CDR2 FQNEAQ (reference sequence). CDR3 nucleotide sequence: TGTGCCAGCAGCGGGACTAGCGGGAGTTCGGCAGATACGCAGTATTTT. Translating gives CASSGTSGSSADTQYF.

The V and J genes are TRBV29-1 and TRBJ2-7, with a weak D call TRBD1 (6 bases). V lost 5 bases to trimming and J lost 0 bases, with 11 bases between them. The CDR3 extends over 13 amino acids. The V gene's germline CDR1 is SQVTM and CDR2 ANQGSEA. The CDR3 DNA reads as TGCAGCGTTTTGGACAGAGCCTCCTACGAGCAGTACTTC. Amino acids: CSVLDRASYEQYF.

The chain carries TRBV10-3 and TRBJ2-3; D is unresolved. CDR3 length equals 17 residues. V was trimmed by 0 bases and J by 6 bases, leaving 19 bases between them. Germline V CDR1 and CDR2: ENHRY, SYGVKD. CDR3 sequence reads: CAISESIGINQVDTQYF. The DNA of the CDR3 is TGTGCCATCAGTGAGTCGATTGGCATTAACCAGGTGGATACGCAGTATTTT.

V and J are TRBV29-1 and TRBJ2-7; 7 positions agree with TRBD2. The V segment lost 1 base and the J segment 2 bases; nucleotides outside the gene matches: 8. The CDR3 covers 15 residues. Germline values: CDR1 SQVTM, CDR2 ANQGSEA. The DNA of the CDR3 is TGCAGCGTTGAAGCAAAAGCGGGACTACCCTACGAGCAGTACTTC. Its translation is CSVEAKAGLPYEQYF.

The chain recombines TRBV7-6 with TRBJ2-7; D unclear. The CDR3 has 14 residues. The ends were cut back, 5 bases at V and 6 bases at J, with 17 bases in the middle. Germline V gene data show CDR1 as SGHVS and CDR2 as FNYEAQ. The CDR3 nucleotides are TGTGCCAGCAGCCCCCGACTCAACCCGGGCGAGCAGTACTTC. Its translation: CASSPRLNPGEQYF.